The 16 T cell receptor beta chains presented below share a single source sample, sequenced in a study of PD-1 blockade in classical Hodgkin lymphoma. No patient escaped relapse after autologous stem cell transplantation, and brentuximab vedotin exposure varied. Sequenced by immunoSEQ multiplex PCR; TCRdb stores in-frame clones only, minus some. Among under 25,000 clones, around three quarters were seen once, and the ten largest hold roughly 15%. This specimen was peripheral blood mononuclear cells (PBMCs), taken before the second cycle of nivolumab. The receptors come from a human donor with classical Hodgkin lymphoma.

As regards this clone: Other DNA sequences in this sample translate to the same CDR3. The chain is built from TRBV28 and TRBJ2-5, with 9 positions matching TRBD1. The germline V gene has CDR1 MDHEN and CDR2 SYDVKM. Unmatched junction bases numbered 10, after V lost 6 bases and J lost 5 bases. CDR3 length: 15 residues. CDR3 in DNA: TGTGCCAGCAGCCTAGAACAGGGGGCGGGGGAGACCCAGTACTTC. Amino acid sequence: CASSLEQGAGETQYF.

This clone turned up a few times. This chain joins TRBV30 and TRBJ1-1; D remains ambiguous. Deletions cut 0 bases from V and 4 bases from J, with 9 bases between. Germline-derived CDR1 and CDR2 are GTSNPN and SVGIG (reference sequence). This CDR3 is 13 amino acids long. The CDR3 protein is CAWSVQGSTEAFF. The CDR3 DNA reads as TGTGCCTGGAGTGTACAAGGGAGCACTGAAGCTTTCTTT.

The chain carries TRBV5-1 and TRBJ2-3; no reliable D call. Trimming removed 0 bases from V and 0 bases from J, with 8 bases in between. CDR1 is SGHRS and CDR2 is YFSETQ in the germline V gene. The CDR3 contains 15 residues. The CDR3 DNA reads TGCGCCAGCAGCTTGGCCGTTCCAAGCACAGATACGCAGTATTTT. This encodes CASSLAVPSTDTQYF.

The rearrangement links TRBV6-5 to TRBJ2-2; maybe TRBD1 (6 bases). The V gene lost 6 bases and the J gene lost 3 bases, with 11 bases spanning the gap. CDR1 is MNHEY, CDR2 SVGAGI, per germline. The length of the CDR3 is 14 residues. CDR3 in amino acids: CASSLQGYTGELFF. CDR3 nucleotides: TGTGCCAGCAGCCTACAGGGATACACCGGGGAGCTGTTTTTT.

The genes are TRBV2 and TRBJ2-7; 7 nucleotides agree with TRBD1. Germline loops: CDR1 SNHLY, CDR2 FYNNEI. CDR3 length equals 16 residues. After removal of 0 bases from V and 5 bases from J, the junction contained 10 bases not matched to a gene. As DNA, the CDR3 is TGTGCCAGCAGTGAAGCGCGTACAGGGGTCCTCCACGAGCAGTACTTC. Its translation: CASSEARTGVLHEQYF.

The chain recombines TRBV5-1 with TRBJ2-1, with a tentative D call TRBD2 (5 bases). CDR1 SGHRS and CDR2 YFSETQ come from the germline V gene. This CDR3 comprises 13 residues. V was pared by 4 bases and J by 8 bases, with 13 bases between. CDR3 residues: CASSRQLGDEQFF. The CDR3 DNA reads TGCGCCAGCAGCAGGCAACTGGGAGATGAGCAGTTCTTC.

This clone was counted a single time. The chain joins TRBV18 to TRBJ2-5, with 9 bases lining up with TRBD2. Germline CDR1 reads KGHSH; CDR2 reads LQKENI. The CDR3 loop spans 16 amino acids. Trimming cost V 4 bases and J 1 base; bases outside gene matches: 7. In DNA, the CDR3 is TGTGCCAGCTCACTGTTAGCGGGAGTCCCCCAAGAGACCCAGTACTTC. It is translated as CASSLLAGVPQETQYF.

The rearrangement joins TRBV27 to TRBJ2-5; D ambiguous. Germline values: CDR1 MNHEY, CDR2 SMNVEV (reference sequence). Trimming pared 3 bases from V and 1 base from J, leaving 6 bases between. The length of the CDR3 is 13 residues. Written as DNA, the CDR3 is TGTGCCAGCAGTTTTAGAGGCCAAGAGACCCAGTACTTC. Translation: CASSFRGQETQYF.

The J gene is TRBJ1-2, the V gene TRBV6-6; TRBD1 is a possible D gene (5 bases). The CDR3 has 13 residues. Trimming left V 3 bases short and J 7 bases short, with 12 bases between. Germline V gene sequence: CDR1 MNHNY, CDR2 SVGAGI (reference sequence). DNA of the CDR3: TGTGCCAGCAGTTATGTCAGGGAGGCTGGCTACACCTTC. Translated, it gives CASSYVREAGYTF.

This clone occurred a few times. V gene TRBV6-5 combines with J gene TRBJ1-3, with a weak D call TRBD1 (6 bases). This CDR3 region has 14 residues. Germline CDR1 is MNHEY and CDR2 is SVGAGI. Trimming cost V 10 bases and J 0 bases, with 13 bases left between them. CDR3 amino acids: CATRKGGSGNTIYF. The CDR3 DNA sequence: TGTGCCACCAGAAAGGGGGGCTCTGGAAACACCATATATTTT.

This chain joins TRBV4-1 and TRBJ1-5; D possibly corresponds to TRBD1 (5 bases). V was pared by 0 bases and J by 0 bases, with 12 bases between. The CDR3 loop spans 17 amino acids. Germline V lookup: CDR1 MGHRA, CDR2 YSYEKL. CDR3 protein: CASSQDGTDYSNQPQHF. Here the CDR3 DNA reads TGCGCCAGCAGCCAAGATGGGACTGATTATAGCAATCAGCCCCAGCATTTT.

The chain joins TRBV5-1 to TRBJ2-5, with D uncertain. The CDR3 has 13 amino acids. In germline, CDR1 is SGHRS, CDR2 YFSETQ. The germline V and J ends were trimmed by 0 bases and 4 bases, with 7 bases remaining between them. The CDR3 here is CASSLGVGETQYF. In DNA form, the CDR3 reads TGCGCCAGCAGCTTGGGTGTTGGAGAGACCCAGTACTTC.

V and J are TRBV5-1 and TRBJ2-3, with 10 bases that match TRBD2. The trim removed 0 bases at V and 6 bases at J, leaving 7 bases unmatched. The CDR3 length is 16 residues. CDR1 and CDR2 (germline): SGHRS, YFSETQ. CDR3 sequence reads: CASSLGGTSVADTQYF. In DNA form, the CDR3 reads TGCGCCAGCAGCTTGGGTGGGACTAGCGTAGCGGATACGCAGTATTTT.

The V and J genes are TRBV6-6 and TRBJ2-7, with 10 bases identical to TRBD1. J lost 4 bases, V lost 6 bases, and 9 bases had no gene match. Per the germline V gene, CDR1 is MNHNY and CDR2 is SVGAGI (reference sequence). The CDR3 consists of 15 residues. The CDR3 region is CASRPGQGDLYEQYF. Here the CDR3 DNA reads TGTGCCAGCAGGCCTGGACAGGGGGACCTGTACGAGCAGTACTTC.

This sequence joins TRBV5-8 and TRBJ2-5; 7 nucleotides match TRBD1. This CDR3 contains 15 residues. Germline CDR1 reads SGHTS; CDR2 reads YDEGEE. V was pared by 1 base and J by 4 bases, with 7 bases of the junction left unmatched. The CDR3 region has the DNA TGTGCCAGCAGCTTGAGGTACAGGGGAATAGAGACCCAGTACTTC. It codes for CASSLRYRGIETQYF.

V gene TRBV5-4 combines with J gene TRBJ1-1, with 11 nucleotides matching TRBD1. V gave up 3 bases and J gave up 0 bases; unmatched junction bases: 4. Germline CDR1 is SGHNT and CDR2 is YYREEE (reference sequence). This CDR3 comprises 16 residues. The CDR3 DNA follows: TGTGCCAGCAGCTCCGGACAGGGGGCCATGAACACTGAAGCTTTCTTT. Translated, it gives CASSSGQGAMNTEAFF.